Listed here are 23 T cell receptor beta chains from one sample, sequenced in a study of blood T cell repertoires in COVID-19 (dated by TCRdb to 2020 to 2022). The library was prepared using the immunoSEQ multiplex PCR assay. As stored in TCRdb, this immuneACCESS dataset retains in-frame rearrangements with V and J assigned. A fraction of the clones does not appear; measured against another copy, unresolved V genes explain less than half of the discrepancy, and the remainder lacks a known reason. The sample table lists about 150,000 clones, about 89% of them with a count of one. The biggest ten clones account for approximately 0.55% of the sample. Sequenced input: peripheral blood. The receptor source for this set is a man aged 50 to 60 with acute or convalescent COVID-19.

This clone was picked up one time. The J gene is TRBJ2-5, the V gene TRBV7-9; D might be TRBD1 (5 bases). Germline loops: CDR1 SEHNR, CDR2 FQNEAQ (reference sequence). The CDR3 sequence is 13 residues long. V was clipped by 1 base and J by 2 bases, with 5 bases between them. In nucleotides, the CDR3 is TGTGCCAGCAGCTTAGAGGGGCAAGAGACCCAGTACTTC. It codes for CASSLEGQETQYF.

The CDR3 sequence is CASSFGAAVYNEQFF. CDR3 nucleotides: TGTGCCAGCAGTTTTGGGGCGGCGGTTTACAATGAGCAGTTCTTC. The chain has TRBV28 and TRBJ2-1; possibly TRBD1 for D (5 bases). The CDR3 sequence is 15 residues long. Germline CDR1 is MDHEN and CDR2 is SYDVKM. The V end was cut by 3 bases, the J end by 4 bases, with 13 bases between.

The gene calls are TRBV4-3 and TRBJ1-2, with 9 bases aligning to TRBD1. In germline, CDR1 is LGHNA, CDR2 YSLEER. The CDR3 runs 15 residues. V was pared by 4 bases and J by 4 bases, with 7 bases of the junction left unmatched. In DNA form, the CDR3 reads TGCGCCAGCAGCCCTCAACAGGGGGCCGCCTATGGCTACACCTTC. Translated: CASSPQQGAAYGYTF.

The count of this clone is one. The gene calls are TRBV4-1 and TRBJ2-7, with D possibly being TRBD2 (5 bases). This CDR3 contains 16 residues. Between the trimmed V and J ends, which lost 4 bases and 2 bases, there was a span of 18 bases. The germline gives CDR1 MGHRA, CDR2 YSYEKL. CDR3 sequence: CASSPLVQRTAYEQYF. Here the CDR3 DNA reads TGCGCCAGCAGCCCGTTGGTTCAGCGGACCGCCTACGAGCAGTACTTC.

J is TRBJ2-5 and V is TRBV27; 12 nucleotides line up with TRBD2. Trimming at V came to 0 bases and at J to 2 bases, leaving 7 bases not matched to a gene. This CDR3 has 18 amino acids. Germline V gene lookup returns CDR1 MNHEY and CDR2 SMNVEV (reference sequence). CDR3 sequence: CASSLSPGLAGYQETQYF. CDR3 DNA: TGTGCCAGCAGTTTATCCCCAGGACTAGCGGGATATCAAGAGACCCAGTACTTC.

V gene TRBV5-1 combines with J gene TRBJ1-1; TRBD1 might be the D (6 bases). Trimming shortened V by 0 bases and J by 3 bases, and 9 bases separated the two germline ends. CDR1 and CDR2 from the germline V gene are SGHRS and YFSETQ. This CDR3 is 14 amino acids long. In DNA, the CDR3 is TGCGCCAGCAGCTTGGACAGGGTTTACACTGAAGCTTTCTTT. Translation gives CASSLDRVYTEAFF.

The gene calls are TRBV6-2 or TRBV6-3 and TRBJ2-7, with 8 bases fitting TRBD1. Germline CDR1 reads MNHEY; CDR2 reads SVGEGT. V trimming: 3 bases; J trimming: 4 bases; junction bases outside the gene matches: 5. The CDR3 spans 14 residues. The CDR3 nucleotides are TGTGCCAGCAGTTATTCGACAGGGGCTTACGAGCAGTACGTC. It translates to CASSYSTGAYEQYV.

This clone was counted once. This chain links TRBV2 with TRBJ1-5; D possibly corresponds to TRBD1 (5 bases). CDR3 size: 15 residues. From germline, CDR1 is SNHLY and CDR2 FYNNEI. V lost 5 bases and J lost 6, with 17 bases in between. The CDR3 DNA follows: TGTGCCAGCAGTAGTGACACGGGCGGGGGTCAGCCCCAGCATTTT. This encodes CASSSDTGGGQPQHF.

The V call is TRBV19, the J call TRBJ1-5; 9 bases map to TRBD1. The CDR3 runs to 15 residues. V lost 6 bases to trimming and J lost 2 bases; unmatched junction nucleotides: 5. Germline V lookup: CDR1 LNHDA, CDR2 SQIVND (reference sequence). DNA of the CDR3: TGTGCCAGTAGCCCTTGGACAGGGGGCAATCAGCCCCAGCATTTT. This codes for CASSPWTGGNQPQHF.

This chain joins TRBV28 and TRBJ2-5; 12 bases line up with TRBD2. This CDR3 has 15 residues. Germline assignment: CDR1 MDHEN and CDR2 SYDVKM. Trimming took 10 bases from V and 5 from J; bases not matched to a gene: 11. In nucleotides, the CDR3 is TGTGCCACCTCTGCTAGCGGGGGGGGTTATGAGACCCAGTACTTC. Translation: CATSASGGGYETQYF.

The CDR3 here is CAITLVAGGWNTEAFF. CDR3 DNA: TGTGCCATCACGCTTGTGGCAGGGGGCTGGAACACTGAAGCTTTCTTT. The V gene is TRBV10-3, the J gene TRBJ1-1, with 8 nucleotides matching TRBD1. This CDR3 is 16 amino acids long. Per germline, CDR1 ENHRY and CDR2 SYGVKD. V dropped 7 bases and J dropped 1; count of bases not matched to a gene: 11.

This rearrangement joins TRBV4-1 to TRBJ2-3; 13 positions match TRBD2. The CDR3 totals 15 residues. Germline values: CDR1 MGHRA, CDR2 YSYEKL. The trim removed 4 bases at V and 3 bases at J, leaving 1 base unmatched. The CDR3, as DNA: TGCGCCAGCAGCCCGACTAGCGGGAGGACAGATACGCAGTATTTT. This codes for CASSPTSGRTDTQYF.

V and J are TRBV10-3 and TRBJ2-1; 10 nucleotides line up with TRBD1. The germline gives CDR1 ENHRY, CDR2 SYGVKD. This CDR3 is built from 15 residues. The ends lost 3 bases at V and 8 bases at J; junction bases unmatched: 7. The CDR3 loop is CAISDMRQGADEQFF. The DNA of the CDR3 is TGTGCCATCAGTGACATGAGACAGGGGGCCGATGAGCAGTTCTTC.

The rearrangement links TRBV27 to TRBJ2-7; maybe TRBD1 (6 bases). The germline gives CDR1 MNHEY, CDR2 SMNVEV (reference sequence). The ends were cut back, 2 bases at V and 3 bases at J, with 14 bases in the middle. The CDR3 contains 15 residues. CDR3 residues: CASSLTPGTLYEQYF. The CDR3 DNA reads TGTGCCAGCAGTTTAACCCCAGGGACACTCTACGAGCAGTACTTC.

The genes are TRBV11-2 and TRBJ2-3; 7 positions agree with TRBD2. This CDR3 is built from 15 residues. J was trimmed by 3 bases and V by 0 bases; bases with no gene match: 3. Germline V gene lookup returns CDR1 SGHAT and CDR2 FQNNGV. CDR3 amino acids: CASSLDGRGTDTQYF. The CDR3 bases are TGTGCCAGCAGCTTAGATGGGAGGGGAACAGATACGCAGTATTTT.

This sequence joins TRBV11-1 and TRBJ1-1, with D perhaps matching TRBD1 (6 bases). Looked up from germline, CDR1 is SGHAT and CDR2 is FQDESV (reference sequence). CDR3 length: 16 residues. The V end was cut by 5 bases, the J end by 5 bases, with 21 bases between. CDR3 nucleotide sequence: TGTGCCAGCAGCGCAACAAAAGACAGGTGGGGTACTGAAGCTTTCTTT. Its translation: CASSATKDRWGTEAFF.

CDR3 sequence reads: CASSLRASGGFDASTDTQYF. CDR3 DNA sequence: TGTGCCAGCAGTTTAAGGGCTAGCGGGGGGTTCGATGCTAGCACAGATACGCAGTATTTT. This chain connects TRBV27 to TRBJ2-3; TRBD2 aligns across 11 bases. The length of the CDR3 is 20 residues. The trim removed 2 bases at V and 0 bases at J, leaving 13 bases unmatched. Germline lookup yields CDR1 MNHEY and CDR2 SMNVEV (reference sequence).

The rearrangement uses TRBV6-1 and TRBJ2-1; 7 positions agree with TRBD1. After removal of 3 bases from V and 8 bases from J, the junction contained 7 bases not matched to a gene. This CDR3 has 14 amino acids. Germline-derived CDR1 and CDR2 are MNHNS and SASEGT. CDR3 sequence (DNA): TGTGCCAGCAGTGAGCCATACAGGGGTGATGAGCAGTTCTTC. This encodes CASSEPYRGDEQFF.

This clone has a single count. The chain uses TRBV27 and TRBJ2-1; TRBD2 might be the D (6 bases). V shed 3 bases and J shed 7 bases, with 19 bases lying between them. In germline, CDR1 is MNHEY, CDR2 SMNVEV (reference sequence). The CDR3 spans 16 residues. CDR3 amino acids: CASSFSWQGGRNEQFF. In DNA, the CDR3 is TGTGCCAGCAGTTTTTCCTGGCAGGGAGGCAGGAATGAGCAGTTCTTC.

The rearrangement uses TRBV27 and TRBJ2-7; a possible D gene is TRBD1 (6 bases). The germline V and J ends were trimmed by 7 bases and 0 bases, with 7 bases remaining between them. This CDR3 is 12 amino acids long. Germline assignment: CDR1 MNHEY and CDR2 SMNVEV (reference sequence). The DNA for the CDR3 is TGTGCCAGCAAGACAGGCTCCTACGAGCAGTACTTC. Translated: CASKTGSYEQYF.

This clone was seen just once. The DNA for the CDR3 is TGTGCCAGCAGCTTGAGGACAGGGTGGGGAGGAGGCTACACCTTC. Its translation is CASSLRTGWGGGYTF. J is TRBJ1-2 and V is TRBV5-5; 8 nucleotides agree with TRBD1. This CDR3 has 15 residues. The V gene end was trimmed by 1 base and the J gene end by 8 bases; junction bases not matched to a gene: 10. Germline values: CDR1 SGHKS, CDR2 YYEKEE (reference sequence).

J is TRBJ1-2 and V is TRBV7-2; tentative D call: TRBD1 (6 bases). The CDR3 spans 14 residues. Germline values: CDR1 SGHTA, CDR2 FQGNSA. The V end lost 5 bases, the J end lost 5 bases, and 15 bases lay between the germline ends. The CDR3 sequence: CASSLDRWLYGYTF. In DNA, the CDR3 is TGTGCCAGCAGCCTTGACAGGTGGTTGTATGGCTACACCTTC.

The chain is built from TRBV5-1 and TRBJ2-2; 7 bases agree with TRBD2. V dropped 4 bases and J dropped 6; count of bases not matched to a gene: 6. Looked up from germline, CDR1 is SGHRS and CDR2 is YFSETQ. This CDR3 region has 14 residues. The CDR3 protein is CASSALAGPGELFF. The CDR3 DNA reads TGCGCCAGCAGCGCGTTAGCGGGCCCCGGGGAGCTGTTTTTT. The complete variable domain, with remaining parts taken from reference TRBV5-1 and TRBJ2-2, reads KAGVTQTPRYLIKTRGQQVTLSCSPISGHRSVSWYQQTPGQGLQFLFEYFSETQRNKGNFPGRFSGRQFSNSRSEMNVSTLELGDSALYLCASSALAGPGELFFGEGSRLTVL.